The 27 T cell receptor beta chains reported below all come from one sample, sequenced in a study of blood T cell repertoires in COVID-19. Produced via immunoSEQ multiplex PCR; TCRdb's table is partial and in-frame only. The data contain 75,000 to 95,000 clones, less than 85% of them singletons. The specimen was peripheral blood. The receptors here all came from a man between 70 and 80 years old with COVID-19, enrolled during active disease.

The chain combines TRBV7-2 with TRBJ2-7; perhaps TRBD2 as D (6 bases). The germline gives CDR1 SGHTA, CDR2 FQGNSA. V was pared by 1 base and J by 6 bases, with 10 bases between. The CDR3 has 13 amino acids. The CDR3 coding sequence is TGTGCCAGCAGCTTAGTGGGGGGTACCGAGCAGTACTTC. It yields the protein CASSLVGGTEQYF.

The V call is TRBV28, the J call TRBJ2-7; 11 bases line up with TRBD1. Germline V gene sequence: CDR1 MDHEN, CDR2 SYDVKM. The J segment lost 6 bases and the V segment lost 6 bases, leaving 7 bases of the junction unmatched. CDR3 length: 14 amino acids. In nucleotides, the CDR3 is TGTGCCAGCAGAACCCGGACAGGGGGCTTCGAGCAGTACTTC. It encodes CASRTRTGGFEQYF.

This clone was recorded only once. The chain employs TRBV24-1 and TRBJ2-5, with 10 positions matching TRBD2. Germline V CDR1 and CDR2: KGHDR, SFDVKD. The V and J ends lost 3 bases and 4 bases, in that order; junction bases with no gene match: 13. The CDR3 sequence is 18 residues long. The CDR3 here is CATSDAYGVAGGTETQYF. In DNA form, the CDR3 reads TGTGCCACCAGTGATGCCTACGGGGTAGCGGGAGGCACAGAGACCCAGTACTTC.

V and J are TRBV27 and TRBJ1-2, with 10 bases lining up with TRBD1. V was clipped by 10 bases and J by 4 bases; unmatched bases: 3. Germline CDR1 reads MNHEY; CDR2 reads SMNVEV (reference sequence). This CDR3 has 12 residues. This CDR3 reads CATGTGAYGYTF. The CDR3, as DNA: TGTGCCACCGGGACAGGGGCCTATGGCTACACCTTC.

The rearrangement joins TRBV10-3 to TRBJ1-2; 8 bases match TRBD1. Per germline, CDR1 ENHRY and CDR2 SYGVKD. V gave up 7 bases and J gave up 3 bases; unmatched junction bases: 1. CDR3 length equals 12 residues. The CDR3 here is CAINRGDYGYTF. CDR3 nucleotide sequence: TGTGCCATCAACAGGGGGGACTATGGCTACACCTTC.

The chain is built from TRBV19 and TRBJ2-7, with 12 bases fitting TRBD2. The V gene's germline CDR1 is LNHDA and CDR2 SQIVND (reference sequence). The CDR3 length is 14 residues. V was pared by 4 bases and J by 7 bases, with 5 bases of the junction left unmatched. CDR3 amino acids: CASSRTSGMFEQYF. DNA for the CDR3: TGTGCCAGTAGTAGGACTAGCGGGATGTTTGAGCAGTACTTC.

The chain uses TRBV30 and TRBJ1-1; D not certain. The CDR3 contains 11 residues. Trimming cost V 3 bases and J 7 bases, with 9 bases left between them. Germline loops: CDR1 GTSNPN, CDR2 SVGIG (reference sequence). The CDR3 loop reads CAWSMAGEAFF. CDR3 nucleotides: TGTGCCTGGAGCATGGCAGGTGAAGCTTTCTTT.

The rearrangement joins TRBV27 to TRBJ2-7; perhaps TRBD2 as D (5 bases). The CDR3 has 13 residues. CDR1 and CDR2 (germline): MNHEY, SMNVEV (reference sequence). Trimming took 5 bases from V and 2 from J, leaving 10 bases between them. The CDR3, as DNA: TGTGCCAGCAGTCCACTAGTTGCCTACGAGCAGTACTTC. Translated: CASSPLVAYEQYF.

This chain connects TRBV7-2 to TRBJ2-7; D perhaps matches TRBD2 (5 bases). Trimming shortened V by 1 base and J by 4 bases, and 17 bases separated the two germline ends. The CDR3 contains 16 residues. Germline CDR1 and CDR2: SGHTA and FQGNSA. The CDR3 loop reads CASSLVDGNGGYEQYF. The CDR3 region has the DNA TGTGCCAGCAGCTTAGTTGACGGAAATGGAGGATACGAGCAGTACTTC.

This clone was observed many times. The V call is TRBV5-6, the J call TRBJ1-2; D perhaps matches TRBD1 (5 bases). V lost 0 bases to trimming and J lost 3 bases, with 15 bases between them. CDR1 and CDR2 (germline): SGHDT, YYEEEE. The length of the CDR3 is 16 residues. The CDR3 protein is CASSLVSSWGDYGYTF. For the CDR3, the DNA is TGTGCCAGCAGCTTGGTGTCTTCCTGGGGGGACTATGGCTACACCTTC.

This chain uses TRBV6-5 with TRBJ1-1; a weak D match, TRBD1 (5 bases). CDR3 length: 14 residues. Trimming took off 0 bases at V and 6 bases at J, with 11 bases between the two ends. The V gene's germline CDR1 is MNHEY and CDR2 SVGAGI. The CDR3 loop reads CASSYSVRAAEAFF. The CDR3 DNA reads TGTGCCAGCAGTTACTCTGTCAGGGCTGCTGAAGCTTTCTTT.

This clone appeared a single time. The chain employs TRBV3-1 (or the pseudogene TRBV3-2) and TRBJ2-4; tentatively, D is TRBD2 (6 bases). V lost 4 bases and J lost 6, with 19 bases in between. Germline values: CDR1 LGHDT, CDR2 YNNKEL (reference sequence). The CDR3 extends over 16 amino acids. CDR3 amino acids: CASSPRETLVGNIQYF. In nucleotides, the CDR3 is TGTGCCAGCAGCCCACGGGAGACCCTAGTGGGAAACATTCAGTACTTC.

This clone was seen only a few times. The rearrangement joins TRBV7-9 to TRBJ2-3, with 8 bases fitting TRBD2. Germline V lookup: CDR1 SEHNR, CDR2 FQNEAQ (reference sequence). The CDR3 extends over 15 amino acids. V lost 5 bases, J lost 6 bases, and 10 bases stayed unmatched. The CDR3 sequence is CASSRTPAGVDTQYF. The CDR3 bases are TGTGCCAGCAGCCGTACCCCAGCGGGAGTGGATACGCAGTATTTT.

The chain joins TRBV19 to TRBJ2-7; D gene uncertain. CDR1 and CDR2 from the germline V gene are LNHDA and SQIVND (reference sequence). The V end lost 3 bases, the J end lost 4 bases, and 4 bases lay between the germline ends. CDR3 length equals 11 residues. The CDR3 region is CASSIGYEQYF. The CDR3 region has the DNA TGTGCCAGTAGTATCGGGTACGAGCAGTACTTC.

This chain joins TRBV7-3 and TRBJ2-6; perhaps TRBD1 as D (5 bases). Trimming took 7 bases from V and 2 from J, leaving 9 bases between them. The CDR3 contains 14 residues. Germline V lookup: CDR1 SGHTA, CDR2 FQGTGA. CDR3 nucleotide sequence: TGTGCCAGCACTCAAGGGGCTGGGGCCAACGTCCTGACTTTC. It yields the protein CASTQGAGANVLTF.

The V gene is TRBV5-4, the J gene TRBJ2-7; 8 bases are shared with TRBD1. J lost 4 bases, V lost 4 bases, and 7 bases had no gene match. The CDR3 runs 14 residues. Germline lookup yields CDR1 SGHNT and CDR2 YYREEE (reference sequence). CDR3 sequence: CASSAGQGIYEQYF. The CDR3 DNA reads TGTGCCAGCAGCGCTGGACAGGGAATTTACGAGCAGTACTTC. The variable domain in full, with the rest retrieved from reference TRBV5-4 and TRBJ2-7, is ETGVTQSPTHLIKTRGQQVTLRCSSQSGHNTVSWYQQALGQGPQFIFQYYREEENGRGNFPPRFSGLQFPNYSSELNVNALELDDSALYLCASSAGQGIYEQYFGPGTRLTVT.

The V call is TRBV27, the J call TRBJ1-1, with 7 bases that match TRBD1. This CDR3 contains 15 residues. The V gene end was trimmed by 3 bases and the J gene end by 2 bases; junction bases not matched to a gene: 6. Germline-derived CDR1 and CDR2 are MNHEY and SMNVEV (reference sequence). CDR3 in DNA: TGTGCCAGCAGTTTGTGGGGACAGACTAACACTGAAGCTTTCTTT. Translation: CASSLWGQTNTEAFF.

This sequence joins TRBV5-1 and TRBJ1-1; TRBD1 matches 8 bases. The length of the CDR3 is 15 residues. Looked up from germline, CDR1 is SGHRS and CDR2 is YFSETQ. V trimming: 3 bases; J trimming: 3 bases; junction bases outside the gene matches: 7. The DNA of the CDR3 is TGCGCCAGCAGCTCCGCAGGGGGCTGGGACACTGAAGCTTTCTTT. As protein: CASSSAGGWDTEAFF. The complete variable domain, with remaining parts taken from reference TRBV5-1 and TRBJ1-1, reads KAGVTQTPRYLIKTRGQQVTLSCSPISGHRSVSWYQQTPGQGLQFLFEYFSETQRNKGNFPGRFSGRQFSNSRSEMNVSTLELGDSALYLCASSSAGGWDTEAFFGQGTRLTVV.

The CDR3 spells CASSPRPTGADGYTF. CDR3 in DNA: TGCGCCAGCAGCCCTCGCCCGACAGGCGCCGATGGCTACACCTTC. V and J are TRBV4-3 and TRBJ1-2; weak D call: TRBD1 (6 bases). The CDR3 length is 15 residues. CDR1 is LGHNA and CDR2 is YSLEER in the germline V gene. Trimming cost V 4 bases and J 6 bases, with 18 bases left between them.

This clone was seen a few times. The CDR3 is CASSRYRTNYGYTF. In DNA form, the CDR3 reads TGTGCCAGCAGTCGCTACAGGACTAACTATGGCTACACCTTC. J is TRBJ1-2 and V is TRBV27; tentative D call: TRBD1 (5 bases). CDR3 size: 14 residues. From germline, CDR1 is MNHEY and CDR2 SMNVEV (reference sequence). Trimming removed 5 bases from V and 0 bases from J, with 10 bases in between.

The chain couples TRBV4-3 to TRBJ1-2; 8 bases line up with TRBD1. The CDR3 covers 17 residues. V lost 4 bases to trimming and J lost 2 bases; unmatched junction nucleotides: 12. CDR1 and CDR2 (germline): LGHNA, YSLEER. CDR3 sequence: CASSPRGRQGLNYGYTF. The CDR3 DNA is TGCGCCAGCAGCCCCCGAGGGAGACAGGGGTTGAACTATGGCTACACCTTC.

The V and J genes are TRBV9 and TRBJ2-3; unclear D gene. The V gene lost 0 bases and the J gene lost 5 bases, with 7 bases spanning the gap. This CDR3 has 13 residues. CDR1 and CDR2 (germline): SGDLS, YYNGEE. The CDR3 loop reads CASSVDSGDTQYF. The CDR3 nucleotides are TGTGCCAGCAGCGTAGATTCGGGAGATACGCAGTATTTT.

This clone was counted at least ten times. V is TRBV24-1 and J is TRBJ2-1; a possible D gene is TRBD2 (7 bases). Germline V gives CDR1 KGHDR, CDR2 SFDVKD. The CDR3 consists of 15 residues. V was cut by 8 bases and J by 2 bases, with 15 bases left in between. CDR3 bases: TGTGCCACCACCGCCGGCGGGGGCCCCTACAATGAGCAGTTCTTC. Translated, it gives CATTAGGGPYNEQFF.

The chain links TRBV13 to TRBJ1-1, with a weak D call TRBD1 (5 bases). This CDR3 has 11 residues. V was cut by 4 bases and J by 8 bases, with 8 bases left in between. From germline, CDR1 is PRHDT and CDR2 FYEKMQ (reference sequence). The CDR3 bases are TGTGCCAGCAGCTCACAGGTAGAAGCTTTCTTT. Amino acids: CASSSQVEAFF.

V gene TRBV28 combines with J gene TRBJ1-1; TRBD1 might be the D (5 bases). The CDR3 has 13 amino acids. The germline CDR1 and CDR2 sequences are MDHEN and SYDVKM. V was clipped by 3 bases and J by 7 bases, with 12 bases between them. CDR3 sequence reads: CASSFTGKVEAFF. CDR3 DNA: TGTGCCAGCAGTTTTACAGGTAAAGTTGAAGCTTTCTTT.

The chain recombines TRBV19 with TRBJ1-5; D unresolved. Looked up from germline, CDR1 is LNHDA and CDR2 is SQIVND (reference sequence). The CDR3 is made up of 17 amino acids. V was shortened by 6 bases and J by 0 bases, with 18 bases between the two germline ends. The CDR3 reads CASRMGTAVYSNQPQHF. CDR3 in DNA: TGTGCCAGTAGGATGGGAACAGCGGTTTATAGCAATCAGCCCCAGCATTTT.

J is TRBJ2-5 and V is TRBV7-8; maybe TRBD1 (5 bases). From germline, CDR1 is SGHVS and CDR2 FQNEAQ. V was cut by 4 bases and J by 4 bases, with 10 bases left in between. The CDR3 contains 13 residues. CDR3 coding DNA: TGTGCCAGCAGCTGGTCAAGGGGAGAGACCCAGTACTTC. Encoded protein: CASSWSRGETQYF. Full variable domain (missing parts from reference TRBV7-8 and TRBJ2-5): GAGVSQSPRYKVAKRGQDVALRCDPISGHVSLFWYQQALGQGPEFLTYFQNEAQLDKSGLPSDRFFAERPEGSVSTLKIQRTQQEDSAVYLCASSWSRGETQYFGPGTRLLVL.